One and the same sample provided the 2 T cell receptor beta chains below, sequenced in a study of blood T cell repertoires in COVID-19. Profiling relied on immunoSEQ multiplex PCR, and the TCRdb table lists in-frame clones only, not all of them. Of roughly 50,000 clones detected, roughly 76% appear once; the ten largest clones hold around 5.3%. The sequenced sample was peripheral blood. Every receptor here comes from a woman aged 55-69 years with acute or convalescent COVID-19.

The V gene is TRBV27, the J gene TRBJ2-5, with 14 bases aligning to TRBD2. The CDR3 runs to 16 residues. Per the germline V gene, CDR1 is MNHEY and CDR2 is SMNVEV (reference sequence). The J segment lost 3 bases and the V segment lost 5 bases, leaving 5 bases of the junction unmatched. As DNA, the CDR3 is TGTGCCAGCAGTGCTCCGGGACTAGCGGGGGAAGAGACCCAGTACTTC. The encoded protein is CASSAPGLAGEETQYF.

Here the CDR3 DNA reads TGTGCCAGCTCAGGGCAGATGAGCAATCAGCCCCAGCATTTT. This sequence encodes CASSGQMSNQPQHF. The chain employs TRBV18 and TRBJ1-5; D call uncertain. Germline V gives CDR1 KGHSH, CDR2 LQKENI. V was shortened by 5 bases and J by 1 base, with 9 bases between the two germline ends. CDR3 length: 14 residues.